A single sample is the source of the 16 T cell receptor beta chains below, sequenced in a study of blood T cell repertoires in COVID-19. The data were produced by immunoSEQ multiplex PCR, yet TCRdb's version contains in-frame clones alone and is incomplete. The profile covers around 160,000 clones, with roughly 88% appearing a single time and 8% taken by the ten largest. Sequenced material: peripheral blood. These receptors all stem from an older woman with COVID-19, enrolled during active disease.

The rearrangement uses TRBV3-1 (or the pseudogene TRBV3-2) and TRBJ2-3; possibly TRBD2 for D (6 bases). This CDR3 has 16 amino acids. Germline CDR1 LGHDT, CDR2 YNNKEL (reference sequence). The ends were cut back, 3 bases at V and 1 base at J, with 14 bases in the middle. The CDR3 is CASSHRGYPRTDTQYF. DNA of the CDR3: TGTGCCAGCAGCCACCGGGGGTACCCGCGCACAGATACGCAGTATTTT.

The V gene is TRBV18, the J gene TRBJ2-1, with a tentative D call TRBD2 (5 bases). Germline loops: CDR1 KGHSH, CDR2 LQKENI. V was cut by 3 bases and J by 7 bases, with 10 bases left in between. The CDR3 loop spans 13 amino acids. This CDR3 reads CASSPPDSNEQFF. In nucleotides, the CDR3 is TGTGCCAGCTCACCCCCGGACTCTAATGAGCAGTTCTTC.

The chain employs TRBV18 and TRBJ2-7, with a tentative D call TRBD1 (6 bases). The CDR3 extends over 14 amino acids. Trimming took 1 base from V and 2 from J, leaving 9 bases between them. Germline values: CDR1 KGHSH, CDR2 LQKENI. CDR3 bases: TGTGCCAGCTCACCACGGCAGGGGACCTACGAGCAGTACTTC. This gives the protein CASSPRQGTYEQYF.

The chain joins TRBV7-3 to TRBJ2-3; tentative D call: TRBD2 (5 bases). This CDR3 region has 13 residues. Germline V gene data show CDR1 as SGHTA and CDR2 as FQGTGA. The germline V and J ends were trimmed by 5 bases and 2 bases, with 8 bases remaining between them. The CDR3 sequence: CASSPSLTDTQYF. CDR3 nucleotides: TGTGCCAGCAGCCCTAGCCTCACAGATACGCAGTATTTT.

This clone appeared once. The J gene is TRBJ2-2, the V gene TRBV28; a possible D gene is TRBD2 (5 bases). This CDR3 spans 15 amino acids. Germline-derived CDR1 and CDR2 are MDHEN and SYDVKM. V was clipped by 3 bases and J by 5 bases, with 13 bases between them. DNA of the CDR3: TGTGCCAGCAGTTTCAGACGGGGAGCAACCGGGGAGCTGTTTTTT. It is translated as CASSFRRGATGELFF.

The CDR3 DNA sequence: TGTGCCAGCAGCGTAGCCCTGGACAGCCTCCAGGGAGATACGCAGTATTTT. Translating gives CASSVALDSLQGDTQYF. The V call is TRBV9, the J call TRBJ2-3, with a weak D call TRBD1 (6 bases). Trimming removed 0 bases from V and 5 bases from J, with 19 bases in between. The CDR3 runs 17 residues. Per the germline V gene, CDR1 is SGDLS and CDR2 is YYNGEE.

The J gene is TRBJ1-3, the V gene TRBV7-2; 7 bases map to TRBD1. From germline, CDR1 is SGHTA and CDR2 FQGNSA. This CDR3 contains 15 residues. The trim removed 0 bases at V and 4 bases at J, leaving 3 bases unmatched. The CDR3 sequence: CASSLATGKGNTIYF. CDR3 bases: TGTGCCAGCAGCTTAGCGACAGGGAAGGGAAACACCATATATTTT.

The V call is TRBV19, the J call TRBJ2-7; 9 nucleotides agree with TRBD1. Germline V lookup: CDR1 LNHDA, CDR2 SQIVND (reference sequence). There are 15 residues in the CDR3. Germline trimming cut 3 bases from V and 0 bases from J; bases unmatched to any gene: 3. This chain's CDR3 is CASSIRGQGSYEQYF. The CDR3 region has the DNA TGTGCCAGTAGTATTAGGGGACAGGGCTCCTACGAGCAGTACTTC.

This chain joins TRBV7-9 and TRBJ2-1; D is ambiguous. The germline CDR1 and CDR2 sequences are SEHNR and FQNEAQ (reference sequence). The CDR3 spans 14 residues. V lost 5 bases, J lost 4 bases, and 12 bases lay in between. The CDR3 protein is CASSPSWAYNEQFF. The DNA of the CDR3 is TGTGCCAGCAGCCCGTCCTGGGCATACAATGAGCAGTTCTTC. The entire variable domain, with the rest obtained from reference TRBV7-9 and TRBJ2-1, is as follows: DTGVSQNPRHKITKRGQNVTFRCDPISEHNRLYWYRQTLGQGPEFLTYFQNEAQLEKSRLLSDRFSAERPKGSFSTLEIQRTEQGDSAMYLCASSPSWAYNEQFFGPGTRLTVL.

V gene TRBV4-2 combines with J gene TRBJ2-2, with TRBD1 identical over 8 bases. This CDR3 has 17 residues. Germline V gene sequence: CDR1 LGHNA, CDR2 YNFKEQ. V gave up 0 bases and J gave up 6 bases; unmatched junction bases: 9. CDR3 DNA: TGTGCCAGCAGCCAAGATTGGGCTCAGGGGGCTGCCGGGGAGCTGTTTTTT. This encodes CASSQDWAQGAAGELFF.

The CDR3 reads CASSLGDRASEKLFF. As DNA, the CDR3 is TGTGCCAGCAGCTTAGGGGACAGGGCGTCTGAAAAACTGTTTTTT. The chain joins TRBV11-2 to TRBJ1-4, with 9 bases lining up with TRBD1. The CDR3 length is 15 residues. CDR1 is SGHAT and CDR2 is FQNNGV in the germline V gene. V lost 1 base and J lost 7; bases outside the gene matches: 4.

The chain uses TRBV11-2 and TRBJ2-7; D might be TRBD1 (6 bases). CDR1 and CDR2 from the germline V gene are SGHAT and FQNNGV. This CDR3 spans 15 amino acids. V lost 4 bases, J lost 2 bases, and 15 bases lay in between. CDR3 sequence reads: CASSSLQGNAYEQYF. The CDR3 bases are TGTGCCAGCAGCTCACTTCAGGGGAACGCCTACGAGCAGTACTTC. Supplemented by reference TRBV11-2 and TRBJ2-7, the full variable domain reads EAGVAQSPRYKIIEKRQSVAFWCNPISGHATLYWYQQILGQGPKLLIQFQNNGVVDDSQLPKDRFSAERLKGVDSTLKIQPAKLEDSAVYLCASSSLQGNAYEQYFGPGTRLTVT.

This chain uses TRBV4-3 with TRBJ2-5; D is perhaps TRBD2 (6 bases). The CDR3 extends over 16 amino acids. Germline CDR1 and CDR2: LGHNA and YSLEER. The V end lost 1 base, the J end lost 5 bases, and 17 bases lay between the germline ends. The CDR3 here is CASSQALAPIGETQYF. Here the CDR3 DNA reads TGCGCCAGCAGCCAAGCGCTAGCGCCTATTGGGGAGACCCAGTACTTC.

The chain recombines TRBV9 with TRBJ2-3; 11 bases fit TRBD2. The V and J ends lost 0 bases and 3 bases, in that order; junction bases with no gene match: 6. The CDR3 runs to 17 residues. Germline lookup yields CDR1 SGDLS and CDR2 YYNGEE. The CDR3 loop is CASSVGHLAGGTDTQYF. Written as DNA, the CDR3 is TGTGCCAGCAGCGTAGGTCATCTAGCGGGGGGAACAGATACGCAGTATTTT.

This clone was picked up a small number of times. The chain uses TRBV2 and TRBJ2-2; possible D gene TRBD2, 6 bases. V was trimmed by 7 bases and J by 7 bases, leaving 13 bases between them. CDR1 and CDR2 (germline): SNHLY, FYNNEI. The CDR3 has 13 amino acids. The CDR3 sequence: CASTLRRDGELFF. CDR3 in DNA: TGTGCCAGCACATTACGGCGGGACGGGGAGCTGTTTTTT.

The chain employs TRBV7-9 and TRBJ2-1, with a weak D call TRBD2 (5 bases). The CDR3 is 14 residues long. V lost 8 bases and J 0 bases, leaving 11 bases between the germline ends. Germline assignment: CDR1 SEHNR and CDR2 FQNEAQ (reference sequence). CDR3 residues: CASSDLNSYNEQFF. The CDR3 DNA follows: TGTGCCAGCTCGGACTTAAACTCCTACAATGAGCAGTTCTTC.